Each of the 3 T cell receptor beta chains below was sequenced from the same sample in a study of T cell clusters in autoimmune cytopenias. TRB rearrangements were amplified by touch-down multiplex PCR with mixed TRB-A/B primers. From its re-call of the multiplex PCR reads, TCRdb lists each CDR3 protein once, without DNA. The sample table includes 2,000 or so distinct CDR3 sequences. Each sample's input was approximately 270 ng genomic DNA, 35,000 to 40,000 genome equivalents. Sample: peripheral blood. The receptors originated from a human donor with an autoimmune cytopenia or autoimmune hepatitis (not recorded which).

J is TRBJ1-1 and V is TRBV28. The germline V gene has CDR1 MDHEN and CDR2 SYDVKM. The CDR3 is 15 residues long. The chain's CDR3 is CASSLRETGNTEAFF.

This clonotype is medium-sized by frequency. The chain carries TRBV5-1 and TRBJ1-6; absent DNA, TCRdb's TRBD1 call cannot be checked. The CDR3 length is 15 residues. Germline V gene lookup returns CDR1 SGHRS and CDR2 YFSETQ. This chain's CDR3 is CASSLVPGSGSPLHF.

This sequence joins TRBV20-1 and TRBJ2-3; TCRdb's D call of TRBD2 is untestable without DNA. The CDR3 extends over 17 amino acids. From germline, CDR1 is DFQATT and CDR2 SNEGSKA (reference sequence). The CDR3 is CSARAPGLAVRADTQYF.